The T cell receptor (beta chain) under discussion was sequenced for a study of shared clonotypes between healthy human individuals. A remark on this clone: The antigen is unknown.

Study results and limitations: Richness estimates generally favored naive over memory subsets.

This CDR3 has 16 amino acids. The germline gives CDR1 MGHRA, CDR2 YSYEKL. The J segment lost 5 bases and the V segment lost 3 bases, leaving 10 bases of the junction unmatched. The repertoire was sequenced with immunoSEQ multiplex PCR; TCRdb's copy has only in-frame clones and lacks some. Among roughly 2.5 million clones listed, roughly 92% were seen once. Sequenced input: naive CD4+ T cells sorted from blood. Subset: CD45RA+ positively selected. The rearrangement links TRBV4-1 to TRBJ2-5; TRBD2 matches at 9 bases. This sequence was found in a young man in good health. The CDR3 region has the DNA TGCGCCAGCAGCCAGGAAGCGGGGGGCTCTTTCGAGACCCAGTACTTC. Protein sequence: CASSQEAGGSFETQYF.